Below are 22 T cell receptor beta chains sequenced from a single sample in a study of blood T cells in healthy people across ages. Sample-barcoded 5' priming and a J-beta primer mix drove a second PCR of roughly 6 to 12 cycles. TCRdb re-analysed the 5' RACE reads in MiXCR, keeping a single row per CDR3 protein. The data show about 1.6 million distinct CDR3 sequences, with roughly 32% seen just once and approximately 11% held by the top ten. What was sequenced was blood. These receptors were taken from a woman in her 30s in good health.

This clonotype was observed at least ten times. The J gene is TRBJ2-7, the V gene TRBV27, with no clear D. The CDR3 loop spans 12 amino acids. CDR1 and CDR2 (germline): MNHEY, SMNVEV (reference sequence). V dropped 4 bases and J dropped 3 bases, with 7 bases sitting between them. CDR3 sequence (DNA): TGTGCCAGCAGTTCATGGGGCTACGAGCAGTACTTC. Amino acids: CASSSWGYEQYF.

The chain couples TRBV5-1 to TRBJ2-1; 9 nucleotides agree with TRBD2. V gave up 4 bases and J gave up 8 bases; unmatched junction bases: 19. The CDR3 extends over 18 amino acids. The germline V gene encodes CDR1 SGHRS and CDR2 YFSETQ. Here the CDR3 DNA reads TGCGCCAGCAGCCTGAAGCCTAGGGCGGGAGGGCCTGCCCATGAGCAGTTCTTC. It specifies CASSLKPRAGGPAHEQFF. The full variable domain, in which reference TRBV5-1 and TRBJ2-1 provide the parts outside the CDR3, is KAGVTQTPRYLIKTRGQQVTLSCSPISGHRSVSWYQQTPGQGLQFLFEYFSETQRNKGNFPGRFSGRQFSNSRSEMNVSTLELGDSALYLCASSLKPRAGGPAHEQFFGPGTRLTVL.

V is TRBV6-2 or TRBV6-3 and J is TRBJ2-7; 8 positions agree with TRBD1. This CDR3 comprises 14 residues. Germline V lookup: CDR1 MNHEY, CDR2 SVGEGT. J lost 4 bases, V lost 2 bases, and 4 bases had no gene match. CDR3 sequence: CASSYGTGRYEQYF. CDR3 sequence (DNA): TGTGCCAGCAGTTACGGGACAGGTCGATACGAGCAGTACTTC.

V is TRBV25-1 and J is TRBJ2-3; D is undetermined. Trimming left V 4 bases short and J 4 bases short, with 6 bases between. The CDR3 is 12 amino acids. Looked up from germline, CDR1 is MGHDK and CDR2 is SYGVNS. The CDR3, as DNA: TGTGCCAGCAGTGTCGCCGCAGATACGCAGTATTTT. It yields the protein CASSVAADTQYF.

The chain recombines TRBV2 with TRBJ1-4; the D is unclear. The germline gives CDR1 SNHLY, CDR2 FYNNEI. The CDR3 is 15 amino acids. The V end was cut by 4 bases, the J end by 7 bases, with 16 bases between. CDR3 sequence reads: CASSVGLPKGEKLFF. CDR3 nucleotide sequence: TGTGCCAGCAGTGTAGGGCTACCAAAGGGTGAAAAACTGTTTTTT.

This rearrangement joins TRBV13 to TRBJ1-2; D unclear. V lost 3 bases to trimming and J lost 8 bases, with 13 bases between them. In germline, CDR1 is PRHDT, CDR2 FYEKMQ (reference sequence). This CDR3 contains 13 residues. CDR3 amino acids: CASSLEAIGGYTF. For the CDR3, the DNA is TGTGCCAGCAGCTTGGAGGCCATAGGCGGCTACACCTTC.

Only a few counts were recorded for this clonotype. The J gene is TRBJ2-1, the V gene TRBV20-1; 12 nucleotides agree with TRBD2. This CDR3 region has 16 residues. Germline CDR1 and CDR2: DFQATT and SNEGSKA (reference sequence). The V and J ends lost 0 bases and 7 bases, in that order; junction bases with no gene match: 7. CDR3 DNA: TGCAGTGCTAGAGATAGGGCTAGCGGGAGGGTGAATGAGCAGTTCTTC. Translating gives CSARDRASGRVNEQFF.

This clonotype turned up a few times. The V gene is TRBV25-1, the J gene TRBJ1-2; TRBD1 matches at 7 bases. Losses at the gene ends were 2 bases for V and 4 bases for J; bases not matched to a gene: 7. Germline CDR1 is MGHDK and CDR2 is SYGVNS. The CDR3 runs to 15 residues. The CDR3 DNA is TGTGCCAGCAGTGAACTCGGACAGGAGGTCTATGGCTACACCTTC. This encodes CASSELGQEVYGYTF.

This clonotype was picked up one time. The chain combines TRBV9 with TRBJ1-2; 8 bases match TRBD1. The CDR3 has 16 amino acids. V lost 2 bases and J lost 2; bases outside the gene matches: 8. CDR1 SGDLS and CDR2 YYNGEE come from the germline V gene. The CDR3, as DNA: TGTGCCAGCAGCGTCTTCGCAAGGACAGGGAACTATGGCTACACCTTC. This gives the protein CASSVFARTGNYGYTF.

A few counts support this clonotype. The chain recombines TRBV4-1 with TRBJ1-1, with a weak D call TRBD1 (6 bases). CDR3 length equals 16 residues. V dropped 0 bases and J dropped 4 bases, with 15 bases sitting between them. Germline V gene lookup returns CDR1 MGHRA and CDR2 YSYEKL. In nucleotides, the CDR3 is TGCGCCAGCAGCCAAGATCCGGGAGGGGGGGCCACTGAAGCTTTCTTT. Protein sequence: CASSQDPGGGATEAFF.

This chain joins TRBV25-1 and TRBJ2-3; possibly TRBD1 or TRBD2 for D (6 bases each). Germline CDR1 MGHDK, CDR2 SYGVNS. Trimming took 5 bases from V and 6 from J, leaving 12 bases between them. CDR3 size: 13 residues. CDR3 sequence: CASSWGASDTQYF. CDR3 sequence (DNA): TGTGCCAGCAGTTGGGGGGCGTCTGATACGCAGTATTTT.

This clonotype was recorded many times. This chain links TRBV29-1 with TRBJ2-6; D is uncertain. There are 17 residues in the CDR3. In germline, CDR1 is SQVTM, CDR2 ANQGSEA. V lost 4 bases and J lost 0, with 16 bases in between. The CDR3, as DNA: TGCAGCGTTGTGACGGGTTCCCCCTTCTCTGGGGCCAACGTCCTGACTTTC. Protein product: CSVVTGSPFSGANVLTF.

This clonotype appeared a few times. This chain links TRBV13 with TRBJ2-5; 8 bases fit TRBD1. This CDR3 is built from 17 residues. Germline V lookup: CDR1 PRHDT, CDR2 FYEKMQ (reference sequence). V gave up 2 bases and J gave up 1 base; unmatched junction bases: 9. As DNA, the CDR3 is TGTGCCAGCAGCTTATATCGTTGGACAGGGACCCAAGAGACCCAGTACTTC. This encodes CASSLYRWTGTQETQYF.

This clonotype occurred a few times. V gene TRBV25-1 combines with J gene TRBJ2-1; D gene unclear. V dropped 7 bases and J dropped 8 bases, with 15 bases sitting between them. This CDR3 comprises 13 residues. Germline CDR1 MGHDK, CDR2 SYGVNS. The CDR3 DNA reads TGTGCCAGCATAGGGAACCTTAACGATGAGCAGTTCTTC. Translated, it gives CASIGNLNDEQFF.

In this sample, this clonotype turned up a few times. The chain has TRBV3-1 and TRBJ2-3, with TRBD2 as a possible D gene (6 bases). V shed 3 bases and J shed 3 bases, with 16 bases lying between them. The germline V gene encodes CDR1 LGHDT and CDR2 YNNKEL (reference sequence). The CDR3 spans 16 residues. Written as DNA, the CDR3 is TGTGCCAGCAGCCATCCAACGGGACTGGAGACAGATACGCAGTATTTT. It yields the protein CASSHPTGLETDTQYF.

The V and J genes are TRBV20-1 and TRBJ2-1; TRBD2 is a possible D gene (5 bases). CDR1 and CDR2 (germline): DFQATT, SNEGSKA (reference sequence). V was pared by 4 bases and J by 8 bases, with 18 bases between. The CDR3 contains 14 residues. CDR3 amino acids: CSATGSLGHDEQFF. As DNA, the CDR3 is TGCAGTGCTACGGGGTCATTGGGCCACGATGAGCAGTTCTTC.

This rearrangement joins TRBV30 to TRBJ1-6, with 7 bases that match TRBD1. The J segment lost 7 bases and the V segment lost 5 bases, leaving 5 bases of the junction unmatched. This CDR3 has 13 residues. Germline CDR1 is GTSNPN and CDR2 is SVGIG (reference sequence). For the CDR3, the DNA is TGTGCCTGGTCCGGACAGGCAAATTCACCCCTCCACTTT. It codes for CAWSGQANSPLHF.

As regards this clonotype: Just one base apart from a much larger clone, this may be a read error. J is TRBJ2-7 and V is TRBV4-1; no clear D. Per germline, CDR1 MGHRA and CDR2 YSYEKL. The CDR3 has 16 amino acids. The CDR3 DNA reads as TGCGCCGGCAGCCAAGATCGAACCGCCCATGAGATGGACCAGTACTTC. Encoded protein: CAGSQDRTAHEMDQYF.

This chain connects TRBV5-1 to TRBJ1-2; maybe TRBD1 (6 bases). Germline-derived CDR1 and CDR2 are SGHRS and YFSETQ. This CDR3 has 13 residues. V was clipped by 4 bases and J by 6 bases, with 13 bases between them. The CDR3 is CASSEQGKDGYTF. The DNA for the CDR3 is TGCGCCAGCAGCGAACAGGGAAAGGATGGCTACACCTTC.

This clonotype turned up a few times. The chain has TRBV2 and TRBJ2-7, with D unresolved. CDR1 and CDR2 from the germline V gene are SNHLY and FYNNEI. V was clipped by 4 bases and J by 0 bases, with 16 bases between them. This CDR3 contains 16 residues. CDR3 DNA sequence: TGTGCCAGCAGTGTCCCCGGGCACTCCATCTCCTACGAGCAGTACTTC. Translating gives CASSVPGHSISYEQYF. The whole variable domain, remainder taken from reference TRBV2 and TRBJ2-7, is EPEVTQTPSHQVTQMGQEVILRCVPISNHLYFYWYRQILGQKVEFLVSFYNNEISEKSEIFDDQFSVERPDGSNFTLKIRSTKLEDSAMYFCASSVPGHSISYEQYFGPGTRLTVT.

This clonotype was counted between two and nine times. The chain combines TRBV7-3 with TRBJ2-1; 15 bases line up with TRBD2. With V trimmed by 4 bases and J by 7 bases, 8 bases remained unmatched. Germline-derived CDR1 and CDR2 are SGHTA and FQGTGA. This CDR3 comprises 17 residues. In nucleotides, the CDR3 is TGTGCCAGCAGCTACCTCCCGGGACTAGCGGGGGGAAATGAGCAGTTCTTC. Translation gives CASSYLPGLAGGNEQFF.

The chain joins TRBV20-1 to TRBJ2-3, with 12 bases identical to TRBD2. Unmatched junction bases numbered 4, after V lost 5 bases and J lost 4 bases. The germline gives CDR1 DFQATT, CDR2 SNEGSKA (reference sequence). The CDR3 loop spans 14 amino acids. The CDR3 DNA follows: TGCAGTGCTCCTAGCGGGGGGGTGTCAGATACGCAGTATTTT. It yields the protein CSAPSGGVSDTQYF.